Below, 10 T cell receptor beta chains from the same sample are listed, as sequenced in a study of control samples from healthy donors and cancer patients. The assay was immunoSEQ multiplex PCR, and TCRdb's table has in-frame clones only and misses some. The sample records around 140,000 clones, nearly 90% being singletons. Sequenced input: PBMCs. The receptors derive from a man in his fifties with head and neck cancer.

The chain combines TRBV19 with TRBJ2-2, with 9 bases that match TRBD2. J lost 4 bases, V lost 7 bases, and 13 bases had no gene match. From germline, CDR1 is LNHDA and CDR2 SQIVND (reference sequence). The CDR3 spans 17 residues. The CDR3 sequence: CASTTAGGRGTTGELFF. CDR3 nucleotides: TGTGCCAGTACTACCGCGGGAGGGCGGGGGACCACCGGGGAGCTGTTTTTT.

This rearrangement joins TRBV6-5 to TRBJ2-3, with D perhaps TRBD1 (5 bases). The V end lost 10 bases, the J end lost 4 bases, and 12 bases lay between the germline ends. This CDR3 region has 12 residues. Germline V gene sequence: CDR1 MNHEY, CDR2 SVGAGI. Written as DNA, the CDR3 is TGTGCCACCGGACAACCCTCAGATACGCAGTATTTT. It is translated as CATGQPSDTQYF.

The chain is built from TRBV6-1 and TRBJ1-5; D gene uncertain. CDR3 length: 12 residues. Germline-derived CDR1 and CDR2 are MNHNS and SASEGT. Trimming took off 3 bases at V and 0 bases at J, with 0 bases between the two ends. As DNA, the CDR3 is TGTGCCAGCAGTGATAGCAATCAGCCCCAGCATTTT. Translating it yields CASSDSNQPQHF.

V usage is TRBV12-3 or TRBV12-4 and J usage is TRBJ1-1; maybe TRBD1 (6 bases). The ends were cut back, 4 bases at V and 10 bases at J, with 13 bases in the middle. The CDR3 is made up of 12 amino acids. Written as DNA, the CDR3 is TGTGCCAGCAGTTATTCACAGGGTTCAGCTTTCTTT. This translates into CASSYSQGSAFF.

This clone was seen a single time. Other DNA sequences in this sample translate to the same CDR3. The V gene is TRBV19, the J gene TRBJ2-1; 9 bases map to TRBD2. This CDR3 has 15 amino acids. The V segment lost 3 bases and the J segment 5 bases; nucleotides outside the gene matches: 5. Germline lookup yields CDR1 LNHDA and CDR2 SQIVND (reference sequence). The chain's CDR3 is CASSIVAGVDNEQFF. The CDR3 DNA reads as TGTGCCAGTAGTATCGTAGCGGGAGTGGACAATGAGCAGTTCTTC.

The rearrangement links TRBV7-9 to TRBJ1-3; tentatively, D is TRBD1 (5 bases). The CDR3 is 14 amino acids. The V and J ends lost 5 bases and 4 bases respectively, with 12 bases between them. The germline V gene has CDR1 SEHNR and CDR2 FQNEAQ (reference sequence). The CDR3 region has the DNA TGTGCCAGCAGCCCGAGAGAGGGGGGAAACACCATATATTTT. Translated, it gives CASSPREGGNTIYF.

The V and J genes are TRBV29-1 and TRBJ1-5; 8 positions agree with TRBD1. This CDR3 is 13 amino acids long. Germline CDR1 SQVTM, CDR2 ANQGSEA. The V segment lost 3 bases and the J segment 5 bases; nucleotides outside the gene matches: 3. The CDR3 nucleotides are TGCAGCGTTGAGGTACAGGGGGATCAGCCCCAGCATTTT. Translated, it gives CSVEVQGDQPQHF.

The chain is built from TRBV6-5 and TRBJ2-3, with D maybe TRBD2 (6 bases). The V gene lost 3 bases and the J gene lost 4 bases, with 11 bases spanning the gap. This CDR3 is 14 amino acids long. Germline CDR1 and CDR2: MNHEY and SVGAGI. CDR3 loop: CASSYFGSADTQYF. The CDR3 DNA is TGTGCCAGCAGTTATTTCGGGAGCGCAGATACGCAGTATTTT.

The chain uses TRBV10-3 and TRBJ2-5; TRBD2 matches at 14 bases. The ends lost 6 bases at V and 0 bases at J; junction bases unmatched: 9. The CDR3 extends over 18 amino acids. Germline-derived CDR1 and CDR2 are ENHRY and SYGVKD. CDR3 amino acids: CAISPGTSGSGHQETQYF. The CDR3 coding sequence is TGTGCCATCAGCCCCGGGACTAGCGGGAGTGGGCACCAAGAGACCCAGTACTTC.

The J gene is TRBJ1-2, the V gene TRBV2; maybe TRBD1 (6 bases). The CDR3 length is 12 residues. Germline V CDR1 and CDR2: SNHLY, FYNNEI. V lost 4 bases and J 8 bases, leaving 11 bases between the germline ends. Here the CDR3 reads CASSVRGWGYTF. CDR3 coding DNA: TGTGCCAGCAGTGTCAGGGGCTGGGGCTACACCTTC.